These 5 T cell receptor beta chains were sequenced from one sample in a study of blood T cell dynamics during melanoma immunotherapy. Data came from immunoSEQ multiplex PCR; TCRdb stores just in-frame clones and leaves some out. Of 15,000 to 20,000 clones in the sample, about 94% were seen once. The time point here: week 3, after first cycle of checkpoint inhibitor. The sample was effector memory CD8+ T cells from blood, taken from a patient treated with checkpoint blockade. The receptors derive from a human donor with melanoma.

This clone came up a few times. The chain is built from TRBV7-9 and TRBJ2-7, with D perhaps being TRBD1 or TRBD2 (5 bases each). Germline V gives CDR1 SEHNR, CDR2 FQNEAQ (reference sequence). Trimming cost V 10 bases and J 3 bases, with 13 bases left between them. This CDR3 is 12 amino acids long. As DNA, the CDR3 is TGTGCCATTCCGAGGGACGACTACGAGCAGTACTTC. Its translation: CAIPRDDYEQYF.

This clone was observed a handful of times. The rearrangement joins TRBV10-3 to TRBJ1-5, with a possible D match to TRBD1 (5 bases). The CDR3 runs 15 residues. V lost 8 bases and J lost 0, with 14 bases in between. Germline V lookup: CDR1 ENHRY, CDR2 SYGVKD. CDR3 sequence reads: CAIGPGEYSNQPQHF. The DNA for the CDR3 is TGTGCCATCGGACCGGGGGAGTATAGCAATCAGCCCCAGCATTTT.

The CDR3 protein is CASSYSQGDTEAFF. The CDR3 DNA sequence: TGTGCCAGCAGTTACTCACAGGGGGACACTGAAGCTTTCTTT. The J gene is TRBJ1-1, the V gene TRBV6-5, with 8 bases aligning to TRBD1. The J segment lost 3 bases and the V segment lost 0 bases, leaving 0 bases of the junction unmatched. The CDR3 is 14 amino acids. Germline V CDR1 and CDR2: MNHEY, SVGAGI.

CDR3 region: CASRRGANVLTF. DNA of the CDR3: TGTGCCTCGCGCAGGGGGGCCAACGTCCTGACTTTC. The V and J genes are TRBV7-9 and TRBJ2-6; D not resolved. V lost 11 bases to trimming and J lost 4 bases, with 9 bases between them. The V gene's germline CDR1 is SEHNR and CDR2 FQNEAQ (reference sequence). The CDR3 runs 12 residues. The full variable domain, in which reference TRBV7-9 and TRBJ2-6 provide the parts outside the CDR3, is DTGVSQNPRHKITKRGQNVTFRCDPISEHNRLYWYRQTLGQGPEFLTYFQNEAQLEKSRLLSDRFSAERPKGSFSTLEIQRTEQGDSAMYLCASRRGANVLTFGAGSRLTVL.

The CDR3 sequence: CASSYSASASYEQYF. The DNA of the CDR3 is TGTGCCAGCAGTTACTCCGCTAGCGCAAGCTACGAGCAGTACTTC. This rearrangement joins TRBV6-6 to TRBJ2-7; D might be TRBD2 (6 bases). This CDR3 has 15 residues. V dropped 0 bases and J dropped 3 bases, with 12 bases sitting between them. The germline CDR1 and CDR2 sequences are MNHNY and SVGAGI (reference sequence).